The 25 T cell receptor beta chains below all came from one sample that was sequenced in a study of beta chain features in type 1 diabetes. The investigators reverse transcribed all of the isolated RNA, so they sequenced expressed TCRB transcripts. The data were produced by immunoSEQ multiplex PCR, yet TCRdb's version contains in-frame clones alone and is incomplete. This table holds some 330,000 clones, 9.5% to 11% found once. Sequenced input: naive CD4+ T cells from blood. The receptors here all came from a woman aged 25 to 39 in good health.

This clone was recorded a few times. This CDR3 is CASSQVGQGWFF. CDR3 sequence (DNA): TGCGCCAGCAGCCAAGTGGGACAGGGTTGGTTCTTC. The chain employs TRBV4-1 and TRBJ2-1, with 9 bases aligning to TRBD1. The CDR3 length is 12 residues. The trim removed 1 base at V and 15 bases at J, leaving 4 bases unmatched. Germline V gives CDR1 MGHRA, CDR2 YSYEKL.

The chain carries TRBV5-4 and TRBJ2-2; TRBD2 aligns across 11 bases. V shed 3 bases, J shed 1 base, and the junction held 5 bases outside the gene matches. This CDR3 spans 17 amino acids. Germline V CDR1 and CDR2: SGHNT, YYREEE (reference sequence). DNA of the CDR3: TGTGCCAGCAGCTGGGGACTAGCGGAAATGAACACCGGGGAGCTGTTTTTT. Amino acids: CASSWGLAEMNTGELFF.

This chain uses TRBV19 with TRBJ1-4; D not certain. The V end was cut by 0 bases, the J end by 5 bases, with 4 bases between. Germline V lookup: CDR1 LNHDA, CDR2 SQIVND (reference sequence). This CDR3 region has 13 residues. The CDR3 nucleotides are TGTGCCAGTAGTATAGAGCGAAATGAAAAACTGTTTTTT. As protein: CASSIERNEKLFF. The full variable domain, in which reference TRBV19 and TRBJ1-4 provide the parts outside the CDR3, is DGGITQSPKYLFRKEGQNVTLSCEQNLNHDAMYWYRQDPGQGLRLIYYSQIVNDFQKGDIAEGYSVSREKKESFPLTVTSAQKNPTAFYLCASSIERNEKLFFGSGTQLSVL.

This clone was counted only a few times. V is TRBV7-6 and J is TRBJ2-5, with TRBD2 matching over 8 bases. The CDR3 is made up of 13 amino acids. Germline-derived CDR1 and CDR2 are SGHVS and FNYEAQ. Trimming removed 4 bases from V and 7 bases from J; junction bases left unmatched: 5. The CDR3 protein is CASSSSGRRTQYF. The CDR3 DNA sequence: TGTGCCAGCAGCTCAAGCGGGAGAAGGACCCAGTACTTC.

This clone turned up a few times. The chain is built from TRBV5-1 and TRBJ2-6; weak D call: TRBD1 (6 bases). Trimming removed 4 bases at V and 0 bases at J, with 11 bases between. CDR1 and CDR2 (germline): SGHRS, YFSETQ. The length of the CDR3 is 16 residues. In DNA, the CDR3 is TGCGCCAGCAGCGGGGACACCATCTCTGGGGCCAACGTCCTGACTTTC. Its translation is CASSGDTISGANVLTF.

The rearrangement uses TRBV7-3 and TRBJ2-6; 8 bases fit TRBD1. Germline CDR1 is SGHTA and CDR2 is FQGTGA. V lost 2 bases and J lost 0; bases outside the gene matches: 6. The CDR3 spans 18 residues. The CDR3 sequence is CASSLSDRGSSGANVLTF. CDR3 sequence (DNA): TGTGCCAGCAGCTTATCTGACAGGGGTAGCTCTGGGGCCAACGTCCTGACTTTC.

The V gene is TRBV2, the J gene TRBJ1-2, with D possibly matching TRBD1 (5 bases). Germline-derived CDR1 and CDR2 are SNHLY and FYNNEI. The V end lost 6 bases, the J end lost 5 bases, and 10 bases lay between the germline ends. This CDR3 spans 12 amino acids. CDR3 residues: CASSVTDYGYTF. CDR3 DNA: TGTGCCAGCAGCGTGACAGATTATGGCTACACCTTC.

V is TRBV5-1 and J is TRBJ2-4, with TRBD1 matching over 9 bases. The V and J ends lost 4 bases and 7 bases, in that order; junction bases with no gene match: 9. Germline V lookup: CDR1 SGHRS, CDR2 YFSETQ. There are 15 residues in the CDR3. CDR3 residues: CASSPGTGGSNIQYF. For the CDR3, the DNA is TGCGCCAGCAGCCCTGGAACAGGGGGCTCCAACATTCAGTACTTC.

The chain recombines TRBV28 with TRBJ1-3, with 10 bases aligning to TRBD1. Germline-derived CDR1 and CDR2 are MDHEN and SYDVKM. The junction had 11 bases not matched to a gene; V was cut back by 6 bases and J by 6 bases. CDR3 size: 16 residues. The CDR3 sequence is CASRGPGTGVENTIYF. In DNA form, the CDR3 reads TGTGCCAGCAGGGGTCCGGGGACAGGGGTTGAAAACACCATATATTTT.

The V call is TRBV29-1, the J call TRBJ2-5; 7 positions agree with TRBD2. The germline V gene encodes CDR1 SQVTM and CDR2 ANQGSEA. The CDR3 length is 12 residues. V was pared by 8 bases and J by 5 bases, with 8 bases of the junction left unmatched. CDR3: CSHGTGGETQYF. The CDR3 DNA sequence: TGCAGCCATGGGACCGGGGGGGAGACCCAGTACTTC.

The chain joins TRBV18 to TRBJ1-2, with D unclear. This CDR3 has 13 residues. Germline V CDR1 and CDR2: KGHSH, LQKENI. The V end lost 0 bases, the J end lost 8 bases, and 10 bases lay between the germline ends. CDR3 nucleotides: TGTGCCAGCTCACCACCGGAGGTTTTAGGCTACACCTTC. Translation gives CASSPPEVLGYTF.

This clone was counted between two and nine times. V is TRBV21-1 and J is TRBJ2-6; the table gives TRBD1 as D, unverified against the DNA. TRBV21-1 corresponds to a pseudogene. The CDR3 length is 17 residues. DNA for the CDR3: TGTGCCAGCAGCACCGGGACAGGGGCAGGAGGGGCCAACGTCCTGACTTTC. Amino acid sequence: CASSTGTGAGGANVLTF.

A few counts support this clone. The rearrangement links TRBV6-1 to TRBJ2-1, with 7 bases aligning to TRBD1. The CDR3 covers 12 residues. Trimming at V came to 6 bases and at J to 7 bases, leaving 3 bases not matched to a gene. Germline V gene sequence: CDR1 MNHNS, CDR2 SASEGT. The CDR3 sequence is CASRGQVNEQFF. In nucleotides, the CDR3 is TGTGCCAGCAGAGGACAGGTAAATGAGCAGTTCTTC.

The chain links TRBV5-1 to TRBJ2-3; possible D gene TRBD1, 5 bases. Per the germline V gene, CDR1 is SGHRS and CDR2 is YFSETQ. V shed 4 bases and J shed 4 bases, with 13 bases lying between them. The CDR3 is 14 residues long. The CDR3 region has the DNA TGCGCCAGCAGCGTGACAGATGTCGCAGATACGCAGTATTTT. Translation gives CASSVTDVADTQYF.

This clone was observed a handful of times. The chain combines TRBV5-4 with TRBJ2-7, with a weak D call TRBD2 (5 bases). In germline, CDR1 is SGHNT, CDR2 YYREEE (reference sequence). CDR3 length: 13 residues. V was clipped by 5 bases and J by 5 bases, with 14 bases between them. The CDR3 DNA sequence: TGTGCCAGCAGTCCTACTAGTTCCCACGAGCAGTACTTC. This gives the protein CASSPTSSHEQYF.

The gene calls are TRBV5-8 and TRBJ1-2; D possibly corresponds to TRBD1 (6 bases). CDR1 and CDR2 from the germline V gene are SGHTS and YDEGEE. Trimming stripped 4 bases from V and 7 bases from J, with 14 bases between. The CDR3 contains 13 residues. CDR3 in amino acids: CASSAGGGGGYTF. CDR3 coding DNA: TGTGCCAGCAGCGCCGGCGGGGGCGGTGGCTACACCTTC.

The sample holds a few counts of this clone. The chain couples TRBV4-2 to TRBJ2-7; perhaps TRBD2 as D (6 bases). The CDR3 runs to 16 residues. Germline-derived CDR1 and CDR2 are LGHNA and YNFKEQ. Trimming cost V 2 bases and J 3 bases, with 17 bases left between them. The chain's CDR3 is CASSQYDWDSDYEQYF. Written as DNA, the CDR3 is TGTGCCAGCAGCCAATATGATTGGGACTCCGACTACGAGCAGTACTTC.

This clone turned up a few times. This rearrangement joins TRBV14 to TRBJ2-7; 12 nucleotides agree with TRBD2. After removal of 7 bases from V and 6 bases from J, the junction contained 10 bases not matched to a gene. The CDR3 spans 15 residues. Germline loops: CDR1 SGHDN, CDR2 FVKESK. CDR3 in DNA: TGTGCCAGCACCGAAGGACTAGCGGGGAGGCGCGAGCAGTACTTC. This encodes CASTEGLAGRREQYF.

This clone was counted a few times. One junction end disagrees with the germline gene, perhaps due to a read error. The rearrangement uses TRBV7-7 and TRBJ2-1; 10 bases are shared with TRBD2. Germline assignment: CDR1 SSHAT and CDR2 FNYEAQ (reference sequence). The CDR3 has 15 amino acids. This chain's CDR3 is CASSLGLAGENEQFF. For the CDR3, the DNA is TGTGCTAGCAGCTTAGGTCTAGCGGGAGAGAATGAGCAGTTCTTC.

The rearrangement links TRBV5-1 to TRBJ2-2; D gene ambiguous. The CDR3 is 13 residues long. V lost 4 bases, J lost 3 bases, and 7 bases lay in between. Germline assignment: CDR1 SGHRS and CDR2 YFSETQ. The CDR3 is CASSAYYTGELFF. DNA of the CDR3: TGCGCCAGCAGCGCCTACTACACCGGGGAGCTGTTTTTT.

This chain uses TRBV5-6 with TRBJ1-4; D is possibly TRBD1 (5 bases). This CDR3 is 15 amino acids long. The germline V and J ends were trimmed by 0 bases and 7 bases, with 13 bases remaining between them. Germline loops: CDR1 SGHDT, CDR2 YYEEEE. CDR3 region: CASSLVRASREKLFF. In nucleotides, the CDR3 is TGTGCCAGCAGCTTGGTCAGGGCTTCTCGTGAAAAACTGTTTTTT.

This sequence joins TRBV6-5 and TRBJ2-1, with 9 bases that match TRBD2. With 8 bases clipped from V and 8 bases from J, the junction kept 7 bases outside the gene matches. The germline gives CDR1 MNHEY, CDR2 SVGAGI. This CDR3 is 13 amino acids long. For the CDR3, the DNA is TGTGCCAGCGGGTCTAGCGGGATCTATGAGCAGTTCTTC. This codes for CASGSSGIYEQFF.

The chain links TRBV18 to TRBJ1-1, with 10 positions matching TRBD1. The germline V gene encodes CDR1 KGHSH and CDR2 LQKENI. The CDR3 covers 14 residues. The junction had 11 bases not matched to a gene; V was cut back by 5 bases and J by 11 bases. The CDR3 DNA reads TGTGCCAGCTCAAGCGGGACAGGGGTTTTTGGGGCTTTCTTT. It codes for CASSSGTGVFGAFF.

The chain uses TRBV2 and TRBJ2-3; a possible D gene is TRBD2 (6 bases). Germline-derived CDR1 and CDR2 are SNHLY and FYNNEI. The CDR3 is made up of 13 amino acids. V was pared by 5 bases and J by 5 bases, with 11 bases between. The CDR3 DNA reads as TGTGCCAGCAGTTGGAGGGGTGGAGATACGCAGTATTTT. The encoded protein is CASSWRGGDTQYF. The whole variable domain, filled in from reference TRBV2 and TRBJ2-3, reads EPEVTQTPSHQVTQMGQEVILRCVPISNHLYFYWYRQILGQKVEFLVSFYNNEISEKSEIFDDQFSVERPDGSNFTLKIRSTKLEDSAMYFCASSWRGGDTQYFGPGTRLTVL.

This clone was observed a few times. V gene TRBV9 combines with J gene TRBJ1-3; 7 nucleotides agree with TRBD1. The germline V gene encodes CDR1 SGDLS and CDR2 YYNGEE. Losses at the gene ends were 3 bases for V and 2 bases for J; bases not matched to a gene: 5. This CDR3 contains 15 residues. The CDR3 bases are TGTGCCAGCAGCGCACAACAGGGGCCTGGAAACACCATATATTTT. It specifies CASSAQQGPGNTIYF.